A single T cell receptor beta chain is shown here with its context. This entry comes from a study of CD8 T cells in Susac syndrome. Trimming took off 5 bases at V and 4 bases at J, with 14 bases between the two ends. Germline assignment: CDR1 SGHAT and CDR2 FQNNGV. CDR3 length equals 14 residues. RNA totalling roughly 0.45 to 1 ug underwent reverse transcription with random hexamers. Via MiXCR, TCRdb re-called the immunoSEQ multiplex PCR reads, giving one row per CDR3 protein. The sample carries roughly 150,000 distinct CDR3 sequences, around 96% recorded once. This chain joins TRBV11-2 and TRBJ2-5, with D uncertain. The sample taken for sequencing was CD4+ T cells from PBMCs. This receptor was taken from a human donor with Susac syndrome. Here the CDR3 DNA reads TGTGCCAGCAGCCCCACCTCTCGTTCAGAGACCCAGTACTTC. Residues: CASSPTSRSETQYF.